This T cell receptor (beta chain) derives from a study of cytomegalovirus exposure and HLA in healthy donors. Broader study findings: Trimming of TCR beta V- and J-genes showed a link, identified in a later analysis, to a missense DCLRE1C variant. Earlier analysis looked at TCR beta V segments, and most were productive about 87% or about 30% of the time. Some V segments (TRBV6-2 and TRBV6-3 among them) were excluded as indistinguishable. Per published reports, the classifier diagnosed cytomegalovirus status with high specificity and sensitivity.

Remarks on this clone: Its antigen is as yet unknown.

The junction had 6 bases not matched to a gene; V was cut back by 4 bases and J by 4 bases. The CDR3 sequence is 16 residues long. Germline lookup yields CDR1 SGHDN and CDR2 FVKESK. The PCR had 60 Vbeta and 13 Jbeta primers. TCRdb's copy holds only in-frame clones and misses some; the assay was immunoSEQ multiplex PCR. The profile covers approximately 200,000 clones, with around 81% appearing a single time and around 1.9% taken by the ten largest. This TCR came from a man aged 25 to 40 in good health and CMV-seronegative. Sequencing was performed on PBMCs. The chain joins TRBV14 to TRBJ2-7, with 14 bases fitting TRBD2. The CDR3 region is CASSLIGTSGRYEQYF. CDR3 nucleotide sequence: TGTGCCAGCAGCCTAATAGGGACTAGCGGGAGATACGAGCAGTACTTC.